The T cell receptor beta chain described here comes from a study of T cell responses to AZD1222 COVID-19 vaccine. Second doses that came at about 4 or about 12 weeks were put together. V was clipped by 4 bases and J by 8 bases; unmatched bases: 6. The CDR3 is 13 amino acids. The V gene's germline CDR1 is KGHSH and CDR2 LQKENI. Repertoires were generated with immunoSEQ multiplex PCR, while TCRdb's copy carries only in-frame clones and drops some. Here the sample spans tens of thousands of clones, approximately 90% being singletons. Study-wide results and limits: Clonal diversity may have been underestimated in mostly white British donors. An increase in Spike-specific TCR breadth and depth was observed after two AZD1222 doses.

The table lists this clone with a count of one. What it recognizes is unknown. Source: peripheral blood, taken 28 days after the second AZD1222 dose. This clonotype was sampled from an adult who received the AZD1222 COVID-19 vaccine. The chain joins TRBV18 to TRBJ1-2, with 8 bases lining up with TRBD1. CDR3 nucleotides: TGTGCCAGCTCACGGACAGGGTTGGAGGGCTACACCTTC. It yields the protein CASSRTGLEGYTF.